Listed below are T cell receptor beta chains from one sample, sequenced in a study of control samples from healthy donors and cancer patients. Sequenced by immunoSEQ multiplex PCR; TCRdb stores in-frame clones only, minus some. The repertoire holds 150,000 to 200,000 clones, with 90% to 95% as singletons. Sample: blood. These receptors were taken from a woman aged 60-75 years in good health. Both conserved end residues are trimmed from each CDR3. Fields, in order: J gene, V gene, CDR3 length, CDR3 protein.

TRBJ2-7 TRBV18 13 ASSPGDRASYEQY
TRBJ1-1 TRBV7-2 11 ASSISPNTEAF
TRBJ2-1 TRBV7-2 13 ASSPSGGVYNEQF
TRBJ2-2 TRBV9 16 ASSVGGRGGRNTGELF
TRBJ2-5 TRBV24-1 12 ATSGWDDQETQY
TRBJ2-3 TRBV15 13 ATSLLGDDSDTQY
TRBJ1-2 TRBV19 14 ASSLSIVDRRYGYT
TRBJ1-6 TRBV19 13 ASQWDGKGNSPLH
TRBJ1-4 TRBV19 12 ASSRQRTNEKLF
TRBJ2-5 TRBV6-6 13 ASSYEVGGAETQY
TRBJ1-2 TRBV7-2 16 ASSLDSGPGLGVDGYT
TRBJ1-5 TRBV30 10 AWRDGPGSQH
TRBJ1-1 TRBV28 12 ASIESGGYTEAF
TRBJ2-7 TRBV7-2 11 ASSRTDNYEQY
TRBJ1-2 TRBV5-4 13 ASSLGRADVYSYT
TRBJ2-7 TRBV30 12 AWTPGQSSYEQY
TRBJ1-5 TRBV19 13 ASSLSGRSNQPQH
TRBJ2-5 TRBV10-2 13 ASREAGGAGETQY
TRBJ2-1 TRBV10-3 11 AIMGANYNEQF
TRBJ1-4 TRBV19 12 ASSIWPTGEELF
TRBJ2-1 TRBV29-1 11 SVERFTLHEQF
TRBJ2-7 TRBV24-1 9 ATDHSYEQY
TRBJ2-2 TRBV21-1 15 ASSPKGRGYNTGELF
TRBJ1-1 TRBV7-2 12 ASSTGTGGTEAF
TRBJ1-5 TRBV7-2 12 ASSLTGSNQPQH
TRBJ1-6 TRBV6-6 11 ASSPYDNSPLH
TRBJ1-1 TRBV29-1 11 SVKHGGPAEAF
TRBJ1-6 TRBV10-3 12 AISEGTYNSPLH
TRBJ2-5 TRBV11-2 16 ASSLERAASGKKETQY
TRBJ1-1 TRBV6-6 12 ASSDVNGGTEAF
TRBJ1-6 TRBV7-2 14 ASSYTLQGANSPLH
TRBJ1-6 TRBV7-2 11 ASSPVVKSPLH
TRBJ2-7 TRBV6-5 13 ASSYSERGSYEQY
TRBJ2-5 TRBV7-2 15 ASKLGWAGRYQETQY
TRBJ1-4 TRBV2 11 ASGWQGDEKLF
TRBJ2-5 TRBV29-1 13 SAVTSGGIQETQY
TRBJ2-2 TRBV4-3 15 ASSQDLRTSNTGELF
TRBJ1-1 TRBV27 12 ASKPGPGNTEAF
TRBJ1-2 TRBV7-9 13 ASSSSNLPHNGYT